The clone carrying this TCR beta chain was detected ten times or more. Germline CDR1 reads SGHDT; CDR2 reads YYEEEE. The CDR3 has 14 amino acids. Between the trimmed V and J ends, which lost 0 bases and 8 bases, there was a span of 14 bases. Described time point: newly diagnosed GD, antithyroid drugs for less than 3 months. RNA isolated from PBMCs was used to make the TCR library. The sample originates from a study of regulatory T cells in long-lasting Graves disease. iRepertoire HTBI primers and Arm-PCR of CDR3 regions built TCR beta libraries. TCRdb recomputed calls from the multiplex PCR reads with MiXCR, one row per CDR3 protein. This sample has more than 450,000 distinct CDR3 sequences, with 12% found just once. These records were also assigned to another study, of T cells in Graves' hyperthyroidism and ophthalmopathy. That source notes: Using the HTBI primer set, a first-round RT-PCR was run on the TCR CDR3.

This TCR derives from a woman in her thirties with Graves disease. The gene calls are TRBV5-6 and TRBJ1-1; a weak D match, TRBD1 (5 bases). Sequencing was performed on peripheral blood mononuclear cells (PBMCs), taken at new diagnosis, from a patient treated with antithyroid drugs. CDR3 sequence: CASSLGGFGVEAFF. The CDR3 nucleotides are TGTGCCAGCAGCTTGGGGGGGTTCGGGGTGGAAGCTTTCTTT.